These 15 T cell receptor beta chains originate from one sample sequenced in a study of shared clonotypes between healthy human individuals. Clones were sequenced by immunoSEQ multiplex PCR, and TCRdb holds only the in-frame ones, with some missing. The profile shows some 2 million clones, roughly 96% of them singletons. Material: naive CD4+ T cells sorted from blood. Subset meaning: CD45RA+ positively selected. The origin of the receptors is a man aged 18-30 years in good health.

The chain carries TRBV5-1 and TRBJ2-2; 8 nucleotides line up with TRBD1. Per the germline V gene, CDR1 is SGHRS and CDR2 is YFSETQ. The CDR3 extends over 16 amino acids. V trimming: 4 bases; J trimming: 3 bases; junction bases outside the gene matches: 8. The CDR3 bases are TGCGCCAGCAGCACGTCCGGGACAGGACACACCGGGGAGCTGTTTTTT. This encodes CASSTSGTGHTGELFF.

The V and J genes are TRBV27 and TRBJ1-3; D remains unclear. This CDR3 is 12 amino acids long. Germline values: CDR1 MNHEY, CDR2 SMNVEV (reference sequence). Trimming stripped 7 bases from V and 4 bases from J, with 8 bases between. The CDR3 sequence: CASKGVGNTIYF. The CDR3 DNA sequence: TGTGCCAGCAAAGGAGTAGGAAACACCATATATTTT.

In DNA, the CDR3 is TGTGCCAGCAGGAGGGGGGCGGAGCAGTTCTTC. It yields the protein CASRRGAEQFF. The V gene is TRBV6-5, the J gene TRBJ2-1; D tentatively reads TRBD1 or TRBD2 (6 bases each). This CDR3 region has 11 residues. Trimming removed 6 bases from V and 10 bases from J, with 10 bases in between. CDR1 and CDR2 (germline): MNHEY, SVGAGI.

This chain joins TRBV5-4 and TRBJ1-4, with D perhaps TRBD1 (5 bases). The germline V gene encodes CDR1 SGHNT and CDR2 YYREEE (reference sequence). V shed 0 bases and J shed 6 bases, with 15 bases lying between them. The CDR3 covers 16 residues. The CDR3 loop reads CASSLAGAATDEKLFF. CDR3 coding DNA: TGTGCCAGCAGCTTGGCCGGGGCTGCAACCGATGAAAAACTGTTTTTT.

This clone was found once. J is TRBJ1-1 and V is TRBV11-3; D uncertain. There are 13 residues in the CDR3. V was trimmed by 5 bases and J by 6 bases, leaving 13 bases between them. The V gene's germline CDR1 is SGHNT and CDR2 YENEEA. CDR3 amino acids: CASSPNYMAEAFF. CDR3 coding DNA: TGTGCCAGCAGCCCCAACTATATGGCTGAAGCTTTCTTT.

The gene calls are TRBV6-5 and TRBJ1-5; D unresolved. Germline CDR1 and CDR2: MNHEY and SVGAGI. Trimming shortened V by 10 bases and J by 5 bases, and 15 bases separated the two germline ends. This CDR3 spans 13 amino acids. The CDR3 here is CATRWNRDQPQHF. As DNA, the CDR3 is TGTGCCACCCGGTGGAACAGAGATCAGCCCCAGCATTTT.

This clone was seen just once. The sample carries other DNA sequences with the same CDR3. This sequence joins TRBV5-4 and TRBJ2-7, with D perhaps TRBD1 or TRBD2 (5 bases each). CDR3 length equals 14 residues. Trimming pared 3 bases from V and 1 base from J, leaving 11 bases between. Germline CDR1 reads SGHNT; CDR2 reads YYREEE (reference sequence). In DNA form, the CDR3 reads TGTGCCAGCAGCTCCGGGACGGTATCCTACGAGCAGTACTTC. It encodes CASSSGTVSYEQYF.

The genes are TRBV10-3 and TRBJ2-2; 7 nucleotides agree with TRBD1. The CDR3 spans 16 residues. With V trimmed by 2 bases and J by 5 bases, 8 bases remained unmatched. Germline assignment: CDR1 ENHRY and CDR2 SYGVKD. As DNA, the CDR3 is TGTGCCATCAGTGAGCCGACAGGGACATCAACCGGGGAGCTGTTTTTT. It is translated as CAISEPTGTSTGELFF.

J is TRBJ2-1 and V is TRBV4-3, with 8 bases identical to TRBD1. This CDR3 comprises 15 residues. Germline loops: CDR1 LGHNA, CDR2 YSLEER. The V gene end was trimmed by 4 bases and the J gene end by 6 bases; junction bases not matched to a gene: 8. CDR3 amino acids: CASSPFRTGLNEQFF. In DNA form, the CDR3 reads TGCGCCAGCAGCCCATTCCGGACAGGGCTCAATGAGCAGTTCTTC.

The chain couples TRBV5-4 to TRBJ1-3; D ambiguous. Deletions cut 1 base from V and 5 bases from J, with 13 bases between. This CDR3 has 15 amino acids. Germline V gives CDR1 SGHNT, CDR2 YYREEE (reference sequence). For the CDR3, the DNA is TGTGCCAGCAGCTTGATTGAATCACCCCGAAACACCATATATTTT. Its protein product is CASSLIESPRNTIYF.

J is TRBJ2-5 and V is TRBV6-5; 11 bases are shared with TRBD2. V lost 8 bases and J lost 7; bases outside the gene matches: 6. Germline CDR1 reads MNHEY; CDR2 reads SVGAGI. CDR3 length: 13 residues. CDR3 nucleotides: TGTGCCAGCGTAATAGCGGGAGGGGTGACCCAGTACTTC. Protein sequence: CASVIAGGVTQYF.

The chain joins TRBV5-1 to TRBJ1-4, with D possibly TRBD1 on 6 matching bases. Trimming removed 4 bases at V and 7 bases at J, with 14 bases between. Germline V gives CDR1 SGHRS, CDR2 YFSETQ. The CDR3 runs 14 residues. CDR3 in DNA: TGCGCCAGCAGCACACAGGGACCTCCTGAAAAACTGTTTTTT. Translated, it gives CASSTQGPPEKLFF.

The V and J genes are TRBV30 and TRBJ1-4, with no clear D. Trimming left V 1 base short and J 8 bases short, with 17 bases between. The germline V gene has CDR1 GTSNPN and CDR2 SVGIG (reference sequence). The CDR3 is 15 residues long. CDR3 residues: CAWSESYRGWEKLFF. CDR3 nucleotide sequence: TGTGCCTGGAGTGAATCGTACCGAGGTTGGGAAAAACTGTTTTTT.

V and J are TRBV7-8 and TRBJ1-1; D is perhaps TRBD1 (5 bases). The germline V gene has CDR1 SGHVS and CDR2 FQNEAQ. The CDR3 is 15 amino acids. V dropped 5 bases and J dropped 1 base, with 14 bases sitting between them. The CDR3 sequence is CASSPRTPENTEAFF. In nucleotides, the CDR3 is TGTGCCAGCAGCCCGAGGACACCTGAGAACACTGAAGCTTTCTTT.

About this clone: Just one base apart from a much larger clone, this may be a read error. Distinct nucleotide sequences in the sample also encode this CDR3. V is TRBV6-6 and J is TRBJ2-7; 11 nucleotides align to TRBD1. The CDR3 is 15 amino acids. The germline gives CDR1 MNHNY, CDR2 SVGAGI (reference sequence). CDR3 protein: CASSSGQGAMHEQYF. Written as DNA, the CDR3 is TGCGCCAGCAGCTCCGGACAGGGGGCAATGCACGAGCAGTACTTC.